The 26 T cell receptor beta chains listed next were all sequenced from one sample in a study of T cells after yellow fever vaccination. MiXCR, run by TCRdb on the 5' RACE reads, gives a single entry per CDR3 protein. This table has almost 30,000 distinct CDR3 sequences, 6.3% appearing once. The material sequenced was PBMCs, either bulk or a sorted T-cell subset (CD4+, CD8+, memory, or dextramer-sorted; not recorded which), taken on the day of the yellow fever booster vaccination. These receptors originate from a man aged 30 to 39 who received the YFV17D yellow fever vaccine.

The V call is TRBV4-2, the J call TRBJ2-7; possibly TRBD1 or TRBD2 for D (5 bases each). This CDR3 region has 14 residues. Trimming removed 4 bases from V and 3 bases from J, with 13 bases in between. CDR1 and CDR2 from the germline V gene are LGHNA and YNFKEQ. CDR3 DNA sequence: TGTGCCAGCAGCCTCCGGGACGGCTGCTACGAGCAGTACTTC. It yields the protein CASSLRDGCYEQYF.

The J gene is TRBJ2-1, the V gene TRBV29-1; no firm D call. This CDR3 is built from 11 residues. Between the trimmed V and J ends, which lost 8 bases and 2 bases, there was a span of 7 bases. The germline V gene has CDR1 SQVTM and CDR2 ANQGSEA. CDR3 coding DNA: TGCAGCAAAACAACCTACAATGAGCAGTTCTTC. Protein: CSKTTYNEQFF.

This clonotype was detected only a few times. The V call is TRBV20-1, the J call TRBJ2-1; perhaps TRBD2 as D (5 bases). Germline CDR1 reads DFQATT; CDR2 reads SNEGSKA (reference sequence). The CDR3 has 13 amino acids. This CDR3 reads CRPFGEIGNEQFF. CDR3 DNA: TGCAGGCCGTTTGGGGAGATTGGCAATGAGCAGTTCTTC.

The chain recombines TRBV9 with TRBJ1-2, with D perhaps matching TRBD1 (5 bases). Germline V gene sequence: CDR1 SGDLS, CDR2 YYNGEE. The CDR3 is 16 residues long. Deletions cut 0 bases from V and 7 bases from J, with 19 bases between. The DNA of the CDR3 is TGTGCCAGCAGCGTAGGGGACGGGGCTCTATACCCTGGCTACACCTTC. This gives the protein CASSVGDGALYPGYTF.

This clonotype has at least ten counts. The rearrangement uses TRBV20-1 and TRBJ2-5, with D uncertain. CDR1 and CDR2 (germline): DFQATT, SNEGSKA (reference sequence). Trimming cost V 5 bases and J 1 base, with 2 bases left between them. The CDR3 runs to 10 residues. The CDR3 is CSARQETQYF. CDR3 DNA sequence: TGCAGTGCTCGCCAAGAGACCCAGTACTTC.

V is TRBV7-2 and J is TRBJ1-2, with D unclear. CDR1 is SGHTA, CDR2 FQGNSA, per germline. V lost 7 bases to trimming and J lost 2 bases, with 14 bases between them. This CDR3 contains 14 residues. Here the CDR3 reads CASTIADGNYGYTF. CDR3 nucleotide sequence: TGTGCCAGCACTATCGCCGACGGGAACTATGGCTACACCTTC.

This clonotype has just one count. The chain has TRBV19 and TRBJ2-1, with 12 bases identical to TRBD2. Losses at the gene ends were 9 bases for V and 4 bases for J; bases not matched to a gene: 16. The germline gives CDR1 LNHDA, CDR2 SQIVND (reference sequence). The CDR3 is 18 residues long. CDR3 bases: TGTGCCAGCAGGCTTATCCACAATCTAGCGGGAGGGTACAATGAGCAGTTCTTC. This gives the protein CASRLIHNLAGGYNEQFF.

The chain is built from TRBV28 and TRBJ1-1; possibly TRBD1 for D (5 bases). This CDR3 has 13 residues. Deletions cut 2 bases from V and 8 bases from J, with 12 bases between. CDR1 and CDR2 from the germline V gene are MDHEN and SYDVKM. DNA for the CDR3: TGTGCCAGCAGTTTAAAGTATAAGGGGGAAGCTTTCTTT. Residues: CASSLKYKGEAFF.

The chain recombines TRBV6-2 or TRBV6-3 with TRBJ2-1, with TRBD2 matching over 7 bases. This CDR3 contains 16 residues. Germline lookup yields CDR1 MNHEY and CDR2 SVGEGT. V trimming: 8 bases; J trimming: 7 bases; junction bases outside the gene matches: 17. The CDR3 protein is CASSLGRGRRRNEQFF. The CDR3 DNA is TGTGCCAGCTCGCTGGGGCGCGGGAGACGTAGAAATGAGCAGTTCTTC.

This clonotype was counted ten times or more. The V and J genes are TRBV20-1 and TRBJ2-1; unclear D gene. Trimming left V 2 bases short and J 7 bases short, with 3 bases between. The CDR3 is 10 residues long. The germline V gene encodes CDR1 DFQATT and CDR2 SNEGSKA (reference sequence). The CDR3: CSARQNEQFF. The CDR3 DNA reads TGCAGTGCTAGACAGAATGAGCAGTTCTTC.

This clonotype showed up just a few times. The junction does not match germline at one end; this may be a read error. The chain combines TRBV2 with TRBJ1-1, with 8 bases matching TRBD1. This CDR3 has 18 amino acids. Germline V gives CDR1 SNHLY, CDR2 FYNNEI. The CDR3 DNA sequence: TGTGCCATCAGTTCAATCGAAGCGTCAGGGACAGGGAACACTGAAGCTTTCTTT. Translated: CAISSIEASGTGNTEAFF.

This clonotype was observed a few times. This rearrangement joins TRBV15 to TRBJ2-3; 8 bases fit TRBD2. V lost 0 bases to trimming and J lost 5 bases; unmatched junction nucleotides: 13. From germline, CDR1 is LNHNV and CDR2 YYDKDF (reference sequence). The CDR3 extends over 18 amino acids. CDR3 amino acids: CATSRDMGGTGGGDTQYF. The CDR3 DNA reads TGTGCCACCAGCAGAGATATGGGGGGCACGGGAGGGGGAGATACGCAGTATTTT.

This chain uses TRBV19 with TRBJ1-2, with D possibly matching TRBD1 (6 bases). Trimming removed 9 bases at V and 8 bases at J, with 19 bases between. The germline gives CDR1 LNHDA, CDR2 SQIVND (reference sequence). The CDR3 length is 13 residues. The CDR3 DNA sequence: TGTGCCAGCATAACCCCGGGACATTCCGGCTACACCTTC. Translating gives CASITPGHSGYTF. Full variable domain (rest looked up from reference TRBV19 and TRBJ1-2): DGGITQSPKYLFRKEGQNVTLSCEQNLNHDAMYWYRQDPGQGLRLIYYSQIVNDFQKGDIAEGYSVSREKKESFPLTVTSAQKNPTAFYLCASITPGHSGYTFGSGTRLTVV.

Concerning this clonotype itself: Being one base from a much bigger clone, this may be a read error. The CDR3 loop is CTSSGRGEQYF. The CDR3 region has the DNA TGTACCAGCAGTGGTCGGGGGGAGCAGTACTTC. This chain joins TRBV2 and TRBJ2-7; D is possibly TRBD2 (6 bases). The CDR3 is made up of 11 amino acids. Per germline, CDR1 SNHLY and CDR2 FYNNEI.

Many counts were recorded for this clonotype. The chain employs TRBV20-1 and TRBJ2-7, with 10 bases matching TRBD1. J was trimmed by 4 bases and V by 0 bases; bases with no gene match: 3. CDR3 length equals 14 residues. Germline V lookup: CDR1 DFQATT, CDR2 SNEGSKA (reference sequence). The CDR3 loop is CSARDWDRGYEQYF. The CDR3 DNA reads as TGCAGTGCTAGAGATTGGGACAGGGGTTACGAGCAGTACTTC.

This clonotype appeared many times. The V and J genes are TRBV7-2 and TRBJ2-7; 7 bases agree with TRBD1. J gave up 3 bases and V 1 base, and 3 bases lay outside the gene matches. The CDR3 sequence is 14 residues long. Germline loops: CDR1 SGHTA, CDR2 FQGNSA. In DNA, the CDR3 is TGTGCCAGCAGCTTAGGTGGACAGGTCTACGAGCAGTACTTC. Amino acids: CASSLGGQVYEQYF.

This clonotype occurred many times. J is TRBJ2-1 and V is TRBV11-3, with 9 positions matching TRBD2. The J segment lost 10 bases and the V segment lost 5 bases, leaving 9 bases of the junction unmatched. The CDR3 has 14 amino acids. In germline, CDR1 is SGHNT, CDR2 YENEEA. The CDR3 here is CASSPTPGLAEQFF. For the CDR3, the DNA is TGTGCCAGCAGCCCCACCCCGGGACTAGCAGAGCAGTTCTTC.

This clonotype has more than one count but fewer than ten. The CDR3, as DNA: TGCAGTGCTAGAGTCCCCCCGGGGGCGGCCTACGAGCAGTACTTC. It yields the protein CSARVPPGAAYEQYF. The V call is TRBV20-1, the J call TRBJ2-7; D is possibly TRBD1 or TRBD2 (6 bases each). Between the trimmed V and J ends, which lost 1 base and 2 bases, there was a span of 15 bases. The CDR3 contains 15 residues. Germline V gene sequence: CDR1 DFQATT, CDR2 SNEGSKA (reference sequence).

A few counts support this clonotype. The V gene is TRBV4-1, the J gene TRBJ2-1; D gene uncertain. V was clipped by 6 bases and J by 5 bases, with 2 bases between them. The CDR3 loop spans 10 amino acids. Germline values: CDR1 MGHRA, CDR2 YSYEKL. CDR3 coding DNA: TGCGCCAGCAGACACAATGAGCAGTTCTTC. It specifies CASRHNEQFF.

This clonotype is classed as medium-sized (0.01 to 0.1%). V is TRBV5-1 and J is TRBJ2-1; D gene ambiguous. The CDR3 has 11 amino acids. Germline lookup yields CDR1 SGHRS and CDR2 YFSETQ. The V end was cut by 1 base, the J end by 6 bases, with 2 bases between. DNA of the CDR3: TGCGCCAGCAGCTTGCGCAATGAGCAGTTCTTC. Encoded protein: CASSLRNEQFF.

Of note for this clonotype: A much larger clone differs from this one at a single base, so this may be a read error. CDR3: CATSRASSFGEHYF. In nucleotides, the CDR3 is TGTGCCACCAGCAGAGCTAGCAGCTTTGGGGAGCATTACTTC. The J gene is TRBJ2-7, the V gene TRBV15, with D possibly being TRBD2 (5 bases). The CDR3 covers 14 residues. Per germline, CDR1 LNHNV and CDR2 YYDKDF (reference sequence).

This clonotype was seen ten or more times. The chain is built from TRBV6-5 and TRBJ2-6; 8 nucleotides agree with TRBD1. There are 16 residues in the CDR3. Germline V gene sequence: CDR1 MNHEY, CDR2 SVGAGI. The V gene end was trimmed by 6 bases and the J gene end by 3 bases; junction bases not matched to a gene: 7. The CDR3 here is CASRTGEMIGANVLTF. In DNA, the CDR3 is TGTGCCAGCAGGACAGGGGAGATGATTGGGGCCAACGTCCTGACTTTC.

In its sample, this clonotype was seen many times. CDR3 loop: CASSLTPRVAGGNEQFF. The CDR3 DNA is TGCGCCAGCAGCTTGACCCCCCGTGTAGCGGGAGGCAATGAGCAGTTCTTC. The J gene is TRBJ2-1, the V gene TRBV5-1, with TRBD2 matching over 10 bases. The trim removed 1 base at V and 6 bases at J, leaving 10 bases unmatched. Germline CDR1 is SGHRS and CDR2 is YFSETQ. The CDR3 spans 17 residues. The variable domain in full, with the rest retrieved from reference TRBV5-1 and TRBJ2-1, is KAGVTQTPRYLIKTRGQQVTLSCSPISGHRSVSWYQQTPGQGLQFLFEYFSETQRNKGNFPGRFSGRQFSNSRSEMNVSTLELGDSALYLCASSLTPRVAGGNEQFFGPGTRLTVL.

The rearrangement joins TRBV6-2 or TRBV6-3 to TRBJ1-5, with 7 nucleotides matching TRBD1. The CDR3 is made up of 16 amino acids. Trimming cost V 5 bases and J 0 bases; bases outside gene matches: 7. Germline CDR1 is MNHEY and CDR2 is SVGEGT. CDR3 region: CASSRDSLYSNQPQHF. For the CDR3, the DNA is TGTGCCAGCAGTCGGGACAGTCTTTATAGCAATCAGCCCCAGCATTTT.

This clonotype was seen repeatedly, ten times or more. The V and J genes are TRBV6-2 or TRBV6-3 and TRBJ2-1; 13 nucleotides agree with TRBD2. There are 15 residues in the CDR3. From germline, CDR1 is MNHEY and CDR2 SVGEGT. Trimming cost V 6 bases and J 9 bases; bases outside gene matches: 8. The CDR3 DNA is TGTGCCAGCAGCCAGGGGACTAGCGGGACTTTTGAGCAGTTCTTC. It translates to CASSQGTSGTFEQFF.

This clonotype was seen repeatedly, ten times or more. As DNA, the CDR3 is TGTGCCAGCAGTCCCAGACAAAACACCGGGGAGCTGTTTTTT. It yields the protein CASSPRQNTGELFF. The rearrangement uses TRBV27 and TRBJ2-2, with D uncertain. The CDR3 runs to 14 residues. CDR1 is MNHEY and CDR2 is SMNVEV in the germline V gene (reference sequence). With 5 bases removed from V and 2 bases from J, the gap between germline ends came to 9 bases.